This TCR beta chain is drawn from a study of blood T cell repertoires in COVID-19 (dated by TCRdb to 2020 to 2021). With regard to the full study: Collaborator samples came from the United States, Italy and Spain and covered acute and convalescent phases of COVID-19. The material from the prospective study consisted of cDNA or gDNA derived from T cells, B-cell-depleted T cells, or PBMCs. Deeply sampled blood TCRbeta repertoires from subjects exposed to, actively infected with, or recovered from COVID-19 were included in the dataset. The repertoires were released in a freely available public database meant as a resource for research on the immune response to SARS-CoV-2. The samples were drawn from the first 160 participants of the ongoing ImmuneRACE study and from about 1,200 subjects provided by 6 global collaborators. Sample metadata almost always included a de-identified subject ID, COVID-19 status, age in years and sex. Where available, HLA class I and class II types were obtained from metadata supplied by the sample provider rather than from assay-based typing.

At one collaborating source in Seattle, patients were enrolled during active infection and were followed longitudinally through the course of disease. Whole blood was collected in K2EDTA tubes by collaborating institutions according to the institutions' own protocols. For TCRbeta analysis, collaborators shipped samples in one of three forms: frozen whole blood, isolated PBMCs, or DNA extracted from either of those sample types. TCRbeta CDR3 regions were amplified from genomic DNA by means of the immunoSEQ Assay, a bias-controlled multiplex PCR. Regarding the original processing steps: Nucleated cell counts per sample were estimated from amplification of reference gene primers within the assay. To quantify the absolute abundance of each unique TCRbeta CDR3 rearrangement, sequence reads were collapsed and filtered. For each sample, productive Simpson clonality was calculated by taking the square root of Simpson's diversity index across productive rearrangements. Entries here come from immuneACCESS through TCRdb and include only in-frame sequences with V and J called. Some clones fail to appear in such tables; in the studies checked, an unresolved V gene covers under half of the shortfall, and the cause of the remainder is unknown. V, J and clone size derive from that table, while D and trimming were established from the DNA sequence. This sample holds about 200,000 clones; 94% were observed only once. Roughly 0.76% of the sample goes to the ten largest clones.

V is shortened by 0 bases, J by 8 bases, and the region joining them spans 17 bases. CDR1 and CDR2 (MNHNS, SASEGT) derive from the germline V gene. From the cysteine up to the phenylalanine, the CDR3 has a length of 16 residues. Only CDR3 DNA remains: 48 bases, in frame from the first base. Concerning this clone itself: Its antigen target is currently unknown. It has no much larger one-base neighbor in the sample; base qualities were not kept.

General conclusions and limits of the study: How much clinical and demographic metadata was included differed by source and by participant, and the metadata was provided uncurated.

The V and J segments used are TRBV6-1 and TRBJ1-5, and perhaps TRBD1 as D gene, on 6 matching bases. Sequenced: peripheral blood. This sequence was found in a man aged 30-40 years with COVID-19, enrolled during active disease. CDR3 sequence: CASSEAVGIGGEPQHF. The sequence in DNA is TGTGCCAGCAGTGAAGCTGTGGGTATAGGGGGTGAGCCCCAGCATTTT.